Shown below are 23 T cell receptor beta chains from a single sample sequenced in a study of graft-versus-host responses after intestinal transplantation. Clones were read by immunoSEQ multiplex PCR, and TCRdb kept only the in-frame ones, dropping some. This sample yields roughly 15,000 clones, of which about a third are seen a single time; under 2.5% belongs to the top ten. The researchers put roughly 200,000 CFSE-labeled responder cells into plates with roughly 200,000 irradiated, violet-dye-labeled stimulator cells. Sequencing used alloreactive CD8+ T cells from a mixed lymphocyte reaction culture, obtained before intestinal transplant. Regarding subset: CFSE-low proliferating T cells sorted from approximately 6-day pre-transplant mixed lymphocyte reaction (GvH or HvG direction). These receptor sequences come from a human patient who received an intestinal transplant.

This chain links TRBV12-5 with TRBJ2-1; 9 bases fit TRBD1. The CDR3 sequence is 15 residues long. J was trimmed by 5 bases and V by 2 bases; bases with no gene match: 4. Germline values: CDR1 LGHNT, CDR2 FRNRAP. CDR3 in amino acids: CASGLLGTGNNEQFF. The CDR3 DNA is TGTGCTAGTGGTTTGCTCGGGACAGGGAACAATGAGCAGTTCTTC.

This clone appeared a few times. The chain joins TRBV15 to TRBJ2-1, with 15 bases lining up with TRBD2. CDR3 length: 21 amino acids. The germline V gene encodes CDR1 LNHNV and CDR2 YYDKDF (reference sequence). Trimming took 1 base from V and 5 from J; bases not matched to a gene: 15. DNA for the CDR3: TGTGCCACCAGCAGAGCCCCCATGGGACTAGCGGGGGGCCGCGAGAACAATGAGCAGTTCTTC. Translating it yields CATSRAPMGLAGGRENNEQFF.

A few counts support this clone. The genes are TRBV27 and TRBJ2-2; D gene uncertain. Germline V gives CDR1 MNHEY, CDR2 SMNVEV (reference sequence). This CDR3 is built from 14 residues. V lost 5 bases to trimming and J lost 4 bases, with 11 bases between them. This chain's CDR3 is CASSAFASTGELFF. The CDR3 DNA follows: TGTGCCAGCAGTGCGTTCGCAAGCACCGGGGAGCTGTTTTTT.

This clone is labeled as medium-sized. V is TRBV9 and J is TRBJ2-2; maybe TRBD2 (6 bases). CDR1 and CDR2 from the germline V gene are SGDLS and YYNGEE. V was cut by 3 bases and J by 8 bases, with 17 bases left in between. This CDR3 region has 15 residues. CDR3 DNA sequence: TGTGCCAGCAGCGGGGGGACTGGGTTATTGGGGGAGCTGTTTTTT. This encodes CASSGGTGLLGELFF.

The chain links TRBV5-4 to TRBJ1-2; D gene uncertain. CDR1 and CDR2 (germline): SGHNT, YYREEE (reference sequence). With 4 bases removed from V and 1 base from J, the gap between germline ends came to 14 bases. CDR3 length equals 15 residues. The CDR3: CASSPEYAGNYGYTF. The CDR3 bases are TGTGCCAGCAGCCCGGAATATGCGGGTAACTATGGCTACACCTTC.

This clone is medium-sized (0.01 to 0.1%) in the sample. This rearrangement joins TRBV7-2 to TRBJ1-3; no clear D. There are 15 residues in the CDR3. Germline assignment: CDR1 SGHTA and CDR2 FQGNSA. V lost 1 base and J lost 1, with 8 bases in between. CDR3 protein: CASSLDDGSGNTIYF. The CDR3, as DNA: TGTGCCAGCAGCTTAGATGACGGGTCTGGAAACACCATATATTTT.

The chain joins TRBV2 to TRBJ1-1; weak D call: TRBD1 (5 bases). CDR1 is SNHLY, CDR2 FYNNEI, per germline. This CDR3 has 16 amino acids. The V gene lost 6 bases and the J gene lost 3 bases, with 20 bases spanning the gap. This CDR3 reads CASRGNTGTIDTEAFF. The CDR3 nucleotides are TGTGCCAGCAGGGGAAATACCGGGACGATCGACACTGAAGCTTTCTTT. The whole variable domain, filled in from reference TRBV2 and TRBJ1-1, reads EPEVTQTPSHQVTQMGQEVILRCVPISNHLYFYWYRQILGQKVEFLVSFYNNEISEKSEIFDDQFSVERPDGSNFTLKIRSTKLEDSAMYFCASRGNTGTIDTEAFFGQGTRLTVV.

In regard to this clone: A read error may explain this, as a much larger clone is one base away. This chain connects TRBV4-2 to TRBJ2-7; D is uncertain. Germline V gene sequence: CDR1 LGHNA, CDR2 YNFKEQ. This CDR3 contains 11 residues. Trimming took 1 base from V and 6 from J, leaving 4 bases between them. CDR3 region: CASSQGFEQYF. The CDR3 DNA sequence: TGTGCCAGCAGCCAAGGGTTCGAGCAGTACTTC.

This clone was counted only a few times. This chain links TRBV9 with TRBJ2-3, with TRBD2 as a possible D gene (6 bases). Germline CDR1 SGDLS, CDR2 YYNGEE. The V end lost 3 bases, the J end lost 0 bases, and 14 bases lay between the germline ends. The CDR3 spans 16 residues. The CDR3 loop reads CASSEGRTFSTDTQYF. DNA for the CDR3: TGTGCCAGCAGCGAAGGGAGGACCTTTAGCACAGATACGCAGTATTTT.

This clone was picked up one time. DNA for the CDR3: TGTGCCAGCAGCTCCGTCCTGGGGGTAAATTCACCCCTCCACTTT. It codes for CASSSVLGVNSPLHF. This rearrangement joins TRBV7-9 to TRBJ1-6; a possible D gene is TRBD1 (5 bases). The CDR3 consists of 15 residues. Trimming took off 4 bases at V and 7 bases at J, with 14 bases between the two ends. Germline V lookup: CDR1 SEHNR, CDR2 FQNEAQ (reference sequence).

This clone has just a few counts. V is TRBV6-5 and J is TRBJ1-5; unclear D gene. V lost 10 bases and J 3 bases, leaving 13 bases between the germline ends. The germline V gene has CDR1 MNHEY and CDR2 SVGAGI. The CDR3 consists of 13 residues. CDR3 protein: CANSGGINQPQHF. The CDR3 bases are TGTGCCAACTCAGGAGGGATCAATCAGCCCCAGCATTTT.

This clone was counted a few times. The rearrangement links TRBV7-6 to TRBJ2-1, with no clear D. Germline CDR1 is SGHVS and CDR2 is FNYEAQ. V was clipped by 1 base and J by 8 bases, with 6 bases between them. The CDR3 is 12 residues long. This chain's CDR3 is CASSLGVDEQFF. DNA for the CDR3: TGTGCCAGCAGCTTAGGGGTCGATGAGCAGTTCTTC.

This chain uses TRBV27 with TRBJ1-6, with a weak D call TRBD1 (6 bases). Trimming left V 2 bases short and J 6 bases short, with 8 bases between. The germline CDR1 and CDR2 sequences are MNHEY and SMNVEV (reference sequence). The CDR3 runs 14 residues. The CDR3 nucleotides are TGTGCCAGCAGTTTAGGAGGGGGTAATTCACCCCTCCACTTT. Translation: CASSLGGGNSPLHF.

In its sample, this clone ranks as medium-sized. This chain links TRBV2 with TRBJ2-7; 7 bases map to TRBD2. The CDR3 length is 12 residues. Trimming cost V 7 bases and J 2 bases; bases outside gene matches: 2. CDR1 and CDR2 (germline): SNHLY, FYNNEI. The CDR3 region has the DNA TGTGCCAGCACTAGCGGCACCTACGAGCAGTACTTC. Protein product: CASTSGTYEQYF.

The chain combines TRBV6-1 with TRBJ1-5; unclear D gene. CDR3 length equals 11 residues. V lost 10 bases and J lost 6, with 10 bases in between. Looked up from germline, CDR1 is MNHNS and CDR2 is SASEGT. CDR3 sequence reads: CANPPRQPQHF. CDR3 bases: TGTGCCAACCCCCCGCGTCAGCCCCAGCATTTT.

The genes are TRBV4-1 and TRBJ1-3; D unresolved. The V gene lost 0 bases and the J gene lost 5 bases, with 14 bases spanning the gap. There are 16 residues in the CDR3. Germline V lookup: CDR1 MGHRA, CDR2 YSYEKL. The CDR3 DNA sequence: TGCGCCAGCAGCCAAGAAGAAATACAGAGTCGAAACACCATATATTTT. This sequence encodes CASSQEEIQSRNTIYF.

The chain uses TRBV7-6 and TRBJ2-2, with D possibly matching TRBD2 (6 bases). Germline CDR1 reads SGHVS; CDR2 reads FNYEAQ. Trimming pared 1 base from V and 5 bases from J, leaving 11 bases between. This CDR3 is built from 15 residues. CDR3 coding DNA: TGTGCCAGCAGCTTAGTTGGGGGAGGTACCGGGGAGCTGTTTTTT. Translated: CASSLVGGGTGELFF.

In regard to this clone: The CDR3 carries no conserved terminal phenylalanine or tryptophan, so it likely arises from a read error. The CDR3 reads CASRLDRASPNYGYTL. The CDR3 DNA is TGTGCCAGCAGACTGGACAGGGCTTCCCCTAACTATGGCTACACCCTC. The chain is built from TRBV2 and TRBJ1-2; 8 bases line up with TRBD1. This CDR3 has 16 amino acids. V gave up 6 bases and J gave up 0 bases; unmatched junction bases: 9. Germline-derived CDR1 and CDR2 are SNHLY and FYNNEI.

This rearrangement joins TRBV27 to TRBJ2-3, with a weak D call TRBD2 (6 bases). CDR1 is MNHEY and CDR2 is SMNVEV in the germline V gene (reference sequence). The V end lost 5 bases, the J end lost 0 bases, and 15 bases lay between the germline ends. This CDR3 is built from 16 residues. CDR3 amino acids: CASSILGGVSTDTQYF. In nucleotides, the CDR3 is TGTGCCAGCAGTATCCTCGGAGGGGTGAGCACAGATACGCAGTATTTT.

V and J are TRBV19 and TRBJ2-7, with 7 bases lining up with TRBD2. The J segment lost 4 bases and the V segment lost 5 bases, leaving 8 bases of the junction unmatched. The CDR3 runs 14 residues. Germline assignment: CDR1 LNHDA and CDR2 SQIVND (reference sequence). The CDR3: CASSPGQGGYEQYF. The CDR3 nucleotides are TGTGCCAGTAGTCCGGGTCAGGGAGGGTACGAGCAGTACTTC.

This clone was detected a few times. CDR3 region: CASQGHVPYEQYF. The DNA for the CDR3 is TGTGCCAGCCAGGGACACGTCCCCTACGAGCAGTACTTC. The chain combines TRBV19 with TRBJ2-7; tentative D call: TRBD1 (6 bases). Per germline, CDR1 LNHDA and CDR2 SQIVND (reference sequence). V lost 9 bases and J 2 bases, leaving 14 bases between the germline ends. This CDR3 contains 13 residues.

This clone has a single count. CDR3 sequence: CASSLAESNQPQHF. The CDR3 DNA reads TGTGCCAGCAGCTTAGCAGAAAGCAATCAGCCCCAGCATTTT. The chain links TRBV7-8 to TRBJ1-5; D gene ambiguous. CDR3 size: 14 residues. Germline V gene data show CDR1 as SGHVS and CDR2 as FQNEAQ. The V gene lost 0 bases and the J gene lost 1 base, with 4 bases spanning the gap.

By sample share, this clone is medium-sized (0.01 to 0.1%). The chain joins TRBV7-3 to TRBJ2-2; TRBD1 might be the D (5 bases). From germline, CDR1 is SGHTA and CDR2 FQGTGA. The CDR3 has 16 residues. V shed 5 bases and J shed 7 bases, with 20 bases lying between them. The CDR3, as DNA: TGTGCCAGCAGCCCAGTAATGGGGCGAAACGACGGGGAGCTGTTTTTT. The encoded protein is CASSPVMGRNDGELFF.